This T cell receptor beta chain came from a study of monozygotic twins with cystic fibrosis. Study details: Approximately 2.8 micrograms of fragmented DNA underwent around 14 PCR cycles for library preparation.

General study results and limits: Clonality was generally low (median about 0.01), higher in the most severe patients.

The data were produced by immunoSEQ multiplex PCR, yet TCRdb's version contains in-frame clones alone and is incomplete. This table has fewer than 20,000 clones, around 96% appearing once. Details on this clone: Its antigen remains unknown.

Sequenced sample: blood. The TCR sequence derives from a girl aged 2-10 years with cystic fibrosis.

CDR3 residues: CASSGGDNEQFF. In nucleotides, the CDR3 is TGTGCCAGTAGCGGGGGAGACAATGAGCAGTTCTTC. The chain links TRBV2 to TRBJ2-1, with 9 bases matching TRBD2. Germline CDR1 and CDR2: SNHLY and FYNNEI. J lost 5 bases, V lost 9 bases, and 2 bases had no gene match. This CDR3 region has 12 residues.